Reported below is one T cell receptor beta chain. The data were obtained in a study of blood T cell repertoires in COVID-19. Across the whole study: Donors in the United States, Italy and Spain gave samples during acute or convalescent COVID-19.

Libraries were prepared by immunoSEQ multiplex PCR; TCRdb keeps only in-frame clonotypes and omits some of them. The sample includes 200,000 or so clones, 70% to 85% of them seen just once. Sequenced sample: peripheral blood. This receptor was obtained from a human donor with acute or convalescent COVID-19. The donor label of this sample is uncertain.

The CDR3 coding sequence is TGCGCCAGCAGCCCGGTCCCGGGACAGGGGGACACCGGGGAGCTGTTTTTT. This codes for CASSPVPGQGDTGELFF. The gene calls are TRBV5-1 and TRBJ2-2; 11 nucleotides line up with TRBD1. This CDR3 spans 17 amino acids. The germline gives CDR1 SGHRS, CDR2 YFSETQ. The V gene end was trimmed by 4 bases and the J gene end by 3 bases; junction bases not matched to a gene: 8.